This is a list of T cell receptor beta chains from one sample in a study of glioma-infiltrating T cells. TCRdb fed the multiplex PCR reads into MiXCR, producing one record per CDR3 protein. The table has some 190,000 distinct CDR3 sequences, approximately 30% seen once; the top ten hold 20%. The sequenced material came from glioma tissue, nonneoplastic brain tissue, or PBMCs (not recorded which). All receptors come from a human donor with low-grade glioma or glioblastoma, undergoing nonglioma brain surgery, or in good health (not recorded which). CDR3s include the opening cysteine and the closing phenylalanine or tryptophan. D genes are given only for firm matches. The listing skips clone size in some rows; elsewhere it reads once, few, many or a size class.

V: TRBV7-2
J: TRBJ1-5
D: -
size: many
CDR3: CASSLVSAGNQPQHF
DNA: TGTGCCAGCAGCTTAGTTTCGGCAGGCAATCAGCCCCAGCATTTT

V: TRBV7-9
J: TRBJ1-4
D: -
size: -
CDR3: CASSLAPGVTEKLFF
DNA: TGTGCCAGCAGCTTAGCTCCAGGGGTCACTGAAAAACTGTTTTTT

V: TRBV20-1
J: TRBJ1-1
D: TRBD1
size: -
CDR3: CGARGADQGGNTEALF
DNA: TGCGGTGCTAGAGGGGCCGATCAGGGGGGAAACACTGAAGCTTTATTT

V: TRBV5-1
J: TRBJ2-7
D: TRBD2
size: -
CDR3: CASSLEAGGTSYEQYF
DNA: TGCGCCAGCAGCTTGGAAGCGGGAGGAACCTCCTACGAGCAGTACTTC

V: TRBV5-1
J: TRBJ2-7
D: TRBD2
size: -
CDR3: CASSLTQREPDEQYF
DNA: TGCGCCAGCAGCTTGACCCAGCGGGAGCCCGACGAGCAGTACTTC

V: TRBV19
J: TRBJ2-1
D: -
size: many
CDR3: CASSIYGGNSYNEQFF
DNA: TGTGCCAGTAGTATATATGGCGGAAACTCCTACAATGAGCAGTTCTTC

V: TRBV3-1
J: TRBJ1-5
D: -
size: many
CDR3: CASSQDDPPQHF
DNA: TGTGCCAGCAGCCAAGATGATCCGCCCCAGCATTTT

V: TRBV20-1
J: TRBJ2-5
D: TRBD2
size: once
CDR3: CSARPSGRAETQYF
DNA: TGCAGTGCTAGACCCAGCGGGAGGGCGGAGACCCAGTACTTC

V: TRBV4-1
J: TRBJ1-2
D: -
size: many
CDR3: CASSQGTTGNGYTF
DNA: TGCGCCAGCAGCCAGGGAACAACAGGGAATGGCTACACCTTC

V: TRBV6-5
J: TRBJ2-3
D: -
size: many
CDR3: CASSYSGTDTQYF
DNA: TGTGCCAGCAGTTACTCGGGGACAGATACGCAGTATTTT

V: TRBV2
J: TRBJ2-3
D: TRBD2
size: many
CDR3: CASSRDYPTDTQYF
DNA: TGTGCCAGCAGTCGGGACTACCCCACAGATACGCAGTATTTT

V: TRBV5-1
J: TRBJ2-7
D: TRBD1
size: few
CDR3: CASSSRTGGVYEQYF
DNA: TGCGCCAGCAGCAGCCGGACAGGGGGCGTTTACGAGCAGTACTTC

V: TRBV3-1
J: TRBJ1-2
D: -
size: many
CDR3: CASSQDAGARNYGYTF
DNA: TGTGCCAGCAGCCAAGACGCAGGGGCTCGGAACTATGGCTACACCTTC

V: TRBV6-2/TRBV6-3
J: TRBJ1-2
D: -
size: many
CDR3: CASKENYGYTF
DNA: TGTGCCAGCAAGGAAAACTATGGCTACACCTTC

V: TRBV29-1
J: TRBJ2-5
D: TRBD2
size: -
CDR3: CSVEGLAGTQYF
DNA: TGCAGCGTTGAGGGACTAGCTGGGACCCAGTACTTC

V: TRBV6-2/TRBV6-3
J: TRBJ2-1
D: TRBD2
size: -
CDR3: CASSYRTRGNEQFF
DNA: TGTGCCAGCAGTTACAGGACTAGAGGGAATGAGCAGTTCTTC

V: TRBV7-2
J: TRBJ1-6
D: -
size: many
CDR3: CASSLVENHNSPLHF
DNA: TGTGCCAGCAGCTTAGTAGAGAACCATAATTCACCCCTCCACTTT

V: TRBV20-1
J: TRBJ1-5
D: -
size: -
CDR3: CSAEQYGSNQPHHF
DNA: TGCAGTGCTGAGCAATATGGGAGCAATCAGCCCCATCATTTT

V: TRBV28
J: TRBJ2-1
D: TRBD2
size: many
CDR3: CASIRYDGRPYNEQFF
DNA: TGTGCCAGCATACGGTATGACGGGAGGCCCTACAATGAGCAGTTCTTC

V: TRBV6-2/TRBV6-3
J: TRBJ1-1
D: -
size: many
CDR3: CASSYQGGTEAFF
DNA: TGTGCCAGCAGTTACCAGGGTGGCACTGAAGCTTTCTTT

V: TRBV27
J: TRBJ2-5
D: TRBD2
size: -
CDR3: CASRVSGAQETQYF
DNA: TGTGCCAGCAGGGTAAGCGGGGCCCAAGAGACCCAGTACTTC

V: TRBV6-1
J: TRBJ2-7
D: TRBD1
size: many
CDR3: CASLTGNSYEQYF
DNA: TGTGCCAGCCTGACAGGGAACTCCTACGAGCAGTACTTC

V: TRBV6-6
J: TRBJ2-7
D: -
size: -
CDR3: CASSYGYDNEQYF
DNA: TGCGCCAGCAGTTACGGATACGACAATGAGCAGTACTTC

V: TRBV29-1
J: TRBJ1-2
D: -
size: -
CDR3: CSVPGPGGTNYGYTF
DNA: TGCAGCGTTCCCGGGCCCGGCGGGACAAACTATGGCTACACCTTC

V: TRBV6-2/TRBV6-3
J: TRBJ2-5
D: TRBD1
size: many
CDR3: CATTGTGGLGETQYF
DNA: TGTGCCACCACTGGGACAGGGGGCCTTGGAGAGACCCAGTACTTC

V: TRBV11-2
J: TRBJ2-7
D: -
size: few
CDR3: CASSLAGPGAYEQYF
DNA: TGTGCCAGCAGCTTAGCTGGTCCGGGGGCCTACGAGCAGTACTTC

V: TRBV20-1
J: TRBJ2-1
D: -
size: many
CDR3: CSARDRTGSYNEQFF
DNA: TGCAGTGCTAGAGATCGGACGGGATCCTACAATGAGCAGTTCTTC

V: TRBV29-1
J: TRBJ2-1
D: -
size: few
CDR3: CSVDRAWSYNEQFF
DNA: TGCAGCGTTGATAGGGCCTGGAGTTACAATGAGCAGTTCTTC

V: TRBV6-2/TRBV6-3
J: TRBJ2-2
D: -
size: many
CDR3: CASSRGTDTGELFF
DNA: TGTGCCAGCAGTCGGGGGACAGACACCGGGGAGCTGTTTTTT

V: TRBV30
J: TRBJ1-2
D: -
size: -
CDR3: CAWSVSGDGGYTF
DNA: TGTGCCTGGAGTGTATCGGGGGATGGTGGCTACACCTTC

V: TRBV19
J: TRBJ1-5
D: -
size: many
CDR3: CASSIDRGKRNQPQHF
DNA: TGTGCCAGTAGTATAGATAGGGGAAAGCGAAATCAGCCCCAGCATTTT

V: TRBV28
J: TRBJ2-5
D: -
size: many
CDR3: CASSFPTFHFSGGREETQYF
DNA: TGTGCCAGCAGTTTCCCTACGTTCCACTTTAGCGGAGGTAGAGAAGAGACCCAGTACTTC

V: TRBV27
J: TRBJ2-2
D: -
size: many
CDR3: CASSFGSGTGELFF
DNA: TGTGCCAGCAGTTTTGGCTCGGGCACCGGGGAGCTGTTTTTT

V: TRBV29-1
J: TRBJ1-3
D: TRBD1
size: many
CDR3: CSAQVGTAGDTIYF
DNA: TGCAGCGCCCAGGTCGGGACAGCGGGGGACACCATATATTTT

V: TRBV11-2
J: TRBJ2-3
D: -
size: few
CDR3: CASSLGSNRATDTQYF
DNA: TGTGCCAGCAGCTTAGGATCGAACAGGGCTACAGATACGCAGTATTTT

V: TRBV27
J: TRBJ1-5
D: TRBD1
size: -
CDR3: CASSQRGTGNQPQHF
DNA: TGTGCCAGCAGCCAAAGAGGGACAGGCAATCAGCCCCAGCATTTT

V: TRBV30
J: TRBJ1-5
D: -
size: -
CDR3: CAWSVGQPQHF
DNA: TGTGCCTGGAGTGTCGGGCAGCCCCAGCATTTT

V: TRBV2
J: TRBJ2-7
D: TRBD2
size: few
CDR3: CASRAGTTDYEQYF
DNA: TGTGCCAGCAGAGCCGGGACTACCGACTACGAGCAGTACTTC

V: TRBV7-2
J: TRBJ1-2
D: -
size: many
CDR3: CASSLGDYGYTF
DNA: TGTGCCAGCAGCTTAGGTGACTATGGCTACACCTTC

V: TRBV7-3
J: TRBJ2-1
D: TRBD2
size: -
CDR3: CASSLNSGSYNEQFF
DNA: TGTGCCAGCAGCTTAAACAGCGGGAGTTATAATGAGCAGTTCTTC

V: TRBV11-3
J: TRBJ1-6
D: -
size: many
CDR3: CASSSTRNNSPLHF
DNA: TGTGCCAGCAGCTCTACCAGGAACAATTCACCCCTCCACTTT

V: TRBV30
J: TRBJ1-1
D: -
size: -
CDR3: CAWNRGLLTEAFF
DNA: TGTGCCTGGAATCGGGGACTGCTCACTGAAGCTTTCTTT

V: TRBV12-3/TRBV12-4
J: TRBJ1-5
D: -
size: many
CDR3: CASELLGGGQPQHF
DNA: TGTGCCAGCGAACTCCTAGGGGGAGGTCAGCCCCAGCATTTT

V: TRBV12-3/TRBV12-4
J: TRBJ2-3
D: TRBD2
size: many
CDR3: CASSPRGGGTDTQYF
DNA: TGTGCCAGCAGTCCCCGCGGGGGGGGCACAGATACGCAGTATTTT

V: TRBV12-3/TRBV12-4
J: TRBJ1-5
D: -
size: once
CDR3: CASSPSDSPQHF
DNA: TGTGCCAGCAGCCCAAGTGACTCGCCCCAGCATTTT

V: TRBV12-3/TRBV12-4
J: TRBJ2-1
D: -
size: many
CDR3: CASTPSEGWNEQFF
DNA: TGTGCCAGCACCCCGTCGGAGGGGTGGAATGAGCAGTTCTTC

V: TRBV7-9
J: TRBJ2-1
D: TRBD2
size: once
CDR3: CASSFSGSPYEQFF
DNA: TGTGCCAGCAGCTTTAGCGGGAGCCCCTACGAGCAGTTCTTC

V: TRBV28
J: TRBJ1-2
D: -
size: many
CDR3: CASSLVSPGALGDYGYTF
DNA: TGTGCCAGCAGTTTGGTTTCTCCGGGGGCGTTGGGGGACTATGGCTACACCTTC

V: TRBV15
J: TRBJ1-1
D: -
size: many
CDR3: CATSRDLMGPETNTEAFF
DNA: TGTGCCACCAGCAGAGATCTGATGGGGCCGGAGACGAACACTGAAGCTTTCTTT

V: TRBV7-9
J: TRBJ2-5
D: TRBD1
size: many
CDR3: CASSYPEGAETQYF
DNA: TGTGCCAGCAGCTACCCCGAGGGGGCTGAGACCCAGTACTTC

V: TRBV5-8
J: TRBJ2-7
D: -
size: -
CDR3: CASSLATSSYEQYF
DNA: TGTGCCAGCAGCTTGGCCACGAGCTCCTACGAGCAGTACTTC

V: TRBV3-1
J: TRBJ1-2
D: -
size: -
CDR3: CASSQHDSNYGYTF
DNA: TGTGCCAGCAGCCAACACGATTCTAACTATGGCTACACCTTC

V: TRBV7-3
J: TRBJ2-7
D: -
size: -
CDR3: CASSLYSSGNEQYF
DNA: TGTGCCAGCAGCTTATACTCTTCCGGCAATGAGCAGTACTTC

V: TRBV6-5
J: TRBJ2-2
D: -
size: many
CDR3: CASSYGGDNTGELFF
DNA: TGTGCCAGCAGTTATGGCGGAGATAACACCGGGGAGCTGTTTTTT

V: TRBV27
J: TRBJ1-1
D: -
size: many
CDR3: CASSLSGMGTEAFF
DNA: TGTGCCAGCAGTTTATCCGGGATGGGCACTGAAGCTTTCTTT

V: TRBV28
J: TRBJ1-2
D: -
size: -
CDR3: CASTMDKTYGYTF
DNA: TGTGCCAGCACCATGGACAAGACCTATGGCTACACCTTC

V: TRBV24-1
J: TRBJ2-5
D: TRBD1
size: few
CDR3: CATSSLPGQGAEETQYF
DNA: TGTGCCACCAGTTCGCTGCCGGGACAGGGGGCGGAGGAGACCCAGTACTTC